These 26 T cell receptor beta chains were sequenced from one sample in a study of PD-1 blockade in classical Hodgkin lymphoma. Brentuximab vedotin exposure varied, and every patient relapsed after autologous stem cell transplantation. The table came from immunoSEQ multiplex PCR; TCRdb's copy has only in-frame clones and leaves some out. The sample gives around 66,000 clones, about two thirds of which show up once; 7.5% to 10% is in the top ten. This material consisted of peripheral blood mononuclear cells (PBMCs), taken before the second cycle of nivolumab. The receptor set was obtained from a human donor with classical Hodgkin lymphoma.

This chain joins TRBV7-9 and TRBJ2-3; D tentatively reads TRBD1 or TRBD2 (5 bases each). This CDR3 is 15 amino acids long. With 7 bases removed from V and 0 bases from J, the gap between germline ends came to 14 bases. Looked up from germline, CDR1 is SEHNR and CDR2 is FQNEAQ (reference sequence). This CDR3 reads CASIDFGASTDTQYF. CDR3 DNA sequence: TGTGCCAGCATCGACTTCGGGGCTAGCACAGATACGCAGTATTTT.

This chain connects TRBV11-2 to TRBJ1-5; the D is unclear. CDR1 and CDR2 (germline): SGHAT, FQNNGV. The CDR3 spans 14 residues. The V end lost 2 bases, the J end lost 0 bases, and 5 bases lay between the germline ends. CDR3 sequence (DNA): TGTGCCAGCAGCTTACAGAATAGCAATCAGCCCCAGCATTTT. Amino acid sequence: CASSLQNSNQPQHF.

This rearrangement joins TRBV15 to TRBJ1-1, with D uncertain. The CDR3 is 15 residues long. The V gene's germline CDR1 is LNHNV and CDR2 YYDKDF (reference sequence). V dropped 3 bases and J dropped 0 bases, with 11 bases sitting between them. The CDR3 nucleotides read TGTGCCACCAGCAGGGAACAGATTCTGAACACTGAAGCTTTCTTT. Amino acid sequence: CATSREQILNTEAFF.

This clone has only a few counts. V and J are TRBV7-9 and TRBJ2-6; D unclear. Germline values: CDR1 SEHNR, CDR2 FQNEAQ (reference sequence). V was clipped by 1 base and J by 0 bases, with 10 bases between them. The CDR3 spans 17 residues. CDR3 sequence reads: CASSLEGLRSGANVLTF. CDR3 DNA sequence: TGTGCCAGCAGCTTAGAGGGTCTCCGCTCTGGGGCCAACGTCCTGACTTTC.

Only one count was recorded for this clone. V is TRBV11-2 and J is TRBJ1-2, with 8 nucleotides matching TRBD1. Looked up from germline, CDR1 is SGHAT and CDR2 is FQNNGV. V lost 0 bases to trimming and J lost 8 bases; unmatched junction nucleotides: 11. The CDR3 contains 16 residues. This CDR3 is CASSLDPGGLPRGYTF. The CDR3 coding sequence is TGTGCCAGCAGCTTAGACCCAGGGGGCCTCCCGCGGGGCTACACCTTC. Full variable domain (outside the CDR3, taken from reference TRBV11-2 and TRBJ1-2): EAGVAQSPRYKIIEKRQSVAFWCNPISGHATLYWYQQILGQGPKLLIQFQNNGVVDDSQLPKDRFSAERLKGVDSTLKIQPAKLEDSAVYLCASSLDPGGLPRGYTFGSGTRLTVV.

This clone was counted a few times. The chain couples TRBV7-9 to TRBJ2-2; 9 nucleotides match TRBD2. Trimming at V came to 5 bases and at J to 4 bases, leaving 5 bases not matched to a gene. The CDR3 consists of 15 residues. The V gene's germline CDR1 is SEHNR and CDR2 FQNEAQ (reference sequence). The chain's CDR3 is CASSLRGGATGELFF. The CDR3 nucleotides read TGTGCCAGCAGCCTTCGCGGGGGGGCCACCGGGGAGCTGTTTTTT.

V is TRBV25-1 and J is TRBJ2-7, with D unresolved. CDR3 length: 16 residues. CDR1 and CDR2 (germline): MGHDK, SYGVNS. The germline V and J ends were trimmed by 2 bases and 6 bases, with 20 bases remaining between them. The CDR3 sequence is CASSEGRPVSRTEQYF. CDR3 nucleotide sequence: TGTGCCAGCAGTGAAGGACGCCCGGTTAGTCGTACCGAGCAGTACTTC.

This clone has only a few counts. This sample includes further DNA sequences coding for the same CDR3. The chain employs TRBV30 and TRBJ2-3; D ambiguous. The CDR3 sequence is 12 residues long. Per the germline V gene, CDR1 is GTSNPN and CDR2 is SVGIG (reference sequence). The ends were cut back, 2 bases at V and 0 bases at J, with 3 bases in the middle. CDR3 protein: CAWSPSTDTQYF. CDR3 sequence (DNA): TGTGCCTGGAGTCCTAGCACAGATACGCAGTATTTT.

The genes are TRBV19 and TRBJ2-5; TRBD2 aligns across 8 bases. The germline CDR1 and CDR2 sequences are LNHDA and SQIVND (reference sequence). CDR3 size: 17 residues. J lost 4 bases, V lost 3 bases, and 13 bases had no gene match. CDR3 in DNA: TGTGCCAGTAGTATGGGACTATCGCGGGGGGCCCCAGAGACCCAGTACTTC. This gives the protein CASSMGLSRGAPETQYF.

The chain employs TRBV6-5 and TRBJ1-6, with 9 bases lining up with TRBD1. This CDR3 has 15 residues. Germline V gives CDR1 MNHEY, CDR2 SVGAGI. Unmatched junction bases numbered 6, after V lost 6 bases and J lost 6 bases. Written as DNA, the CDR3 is TGTGCCAGCAGGCAAGGACAGGGGATTAATTCACCCCTCCACTTT. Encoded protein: CASRQGQGINSPLHF.

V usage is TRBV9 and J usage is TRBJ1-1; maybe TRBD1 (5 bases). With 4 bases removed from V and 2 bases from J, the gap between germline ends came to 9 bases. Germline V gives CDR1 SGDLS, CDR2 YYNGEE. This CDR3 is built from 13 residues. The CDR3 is CASSRGHNTEAFF. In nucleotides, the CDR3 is TGTGCCAGCAGCCGAGGACATAACACTGAAGCTTTCTTT.

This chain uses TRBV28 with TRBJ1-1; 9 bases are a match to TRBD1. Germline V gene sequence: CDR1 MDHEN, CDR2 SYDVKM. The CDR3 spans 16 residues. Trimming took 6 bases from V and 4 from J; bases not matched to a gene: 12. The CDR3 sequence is CASRPLGTGRGTEAFF. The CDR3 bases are TGTGCCAGCAGACCTCTCGGGACAGGGCGCGGCACTGAAGCTTTCTTT.

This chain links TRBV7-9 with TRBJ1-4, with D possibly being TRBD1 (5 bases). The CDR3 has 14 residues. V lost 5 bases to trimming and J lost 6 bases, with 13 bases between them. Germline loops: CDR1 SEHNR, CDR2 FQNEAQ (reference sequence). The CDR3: CASSSAGTDEKLFF. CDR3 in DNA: TGTGCCAGCAGCAGCGCCGGGACGGATGAAAAACTGTTTTTT.

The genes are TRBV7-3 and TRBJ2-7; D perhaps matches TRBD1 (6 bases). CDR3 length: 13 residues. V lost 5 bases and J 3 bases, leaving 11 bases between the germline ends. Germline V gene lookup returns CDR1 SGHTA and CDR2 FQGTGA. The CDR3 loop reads CASSPEQGYEQYF. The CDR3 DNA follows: TGTGCCAGCAGCCCCGAACAGGGCTACGAGCAGTACTTC. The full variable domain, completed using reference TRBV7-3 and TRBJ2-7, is GAGVSQTPSNKVTEKGKYVELRCDPISGHTALYWYRQSLGQGPEFLIYFQGTGAADDSGLPNDRFFAVRPEGSVSTLKIQRTERGDSAVYLCASSPEQGYEQYFGPGTRLTVT.

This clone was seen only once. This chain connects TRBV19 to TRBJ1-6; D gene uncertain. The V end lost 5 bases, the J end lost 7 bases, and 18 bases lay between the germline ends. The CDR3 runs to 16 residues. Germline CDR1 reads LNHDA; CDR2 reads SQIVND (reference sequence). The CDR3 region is CASSPFLAERNSPLHF. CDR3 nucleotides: TGTGCCAGTAGTCCTTTTCTGGCGGAAAGGAATTCACCCCTCCACTTT.

The CDR3, as DNA: TGCGCCAGCAGTGAGGACGAGATCTATGGCTACACCTTC. It specifies CASSEDEIYGYTF. V gene TRBV10-2 combines with J gene TRBJ1-2; D uncertain. Between the trimmed V and J ends, which lost 2 bases and 4 bases, there was a span of 8 bases. CDR3 size: 13 residues. CDR1 WSHSY and CDR2 SAAADI come from the germline V gene.

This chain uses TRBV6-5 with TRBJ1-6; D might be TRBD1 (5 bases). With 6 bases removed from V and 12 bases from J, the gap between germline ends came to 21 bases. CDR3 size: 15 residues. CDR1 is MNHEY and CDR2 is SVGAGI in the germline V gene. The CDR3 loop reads CASRSASQGFRPLHF. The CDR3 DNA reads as TGTGCCAGCAGATCTGCCTCTCAGGGTTTCCGACCCCTCCACTTT.

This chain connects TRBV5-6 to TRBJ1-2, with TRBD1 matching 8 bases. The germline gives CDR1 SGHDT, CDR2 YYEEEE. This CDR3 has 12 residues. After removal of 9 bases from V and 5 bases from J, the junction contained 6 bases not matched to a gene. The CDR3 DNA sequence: TGTGCCACCGGGACAGGAGGATATGGCTACACCTTC. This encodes CATGTGGYGYTF.

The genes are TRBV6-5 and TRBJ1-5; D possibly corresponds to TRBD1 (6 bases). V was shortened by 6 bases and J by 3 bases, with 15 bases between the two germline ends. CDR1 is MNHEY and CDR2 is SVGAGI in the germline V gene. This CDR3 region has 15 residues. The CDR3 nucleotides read TGTGCCAGCAGGGGAATGGGGGGCCTCAATCAGCCCCAGCATTTT. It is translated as CASRGMGGLNQPQHF.

CDR3 coding DNA: TGTGCCAGTAGATTAATGGGGGCATCTGCGGGGGAGCAGTACTTC. This encodes CASRLMGASAGEQYF. The chain has TRBV19 and TRBJ2-7; D possibly matches TRBD1 or TRBD2 (6 bases each). The CDR3 totals 15 residues. Germline loops: CDR1 LNHDA, CDR2 SQIVND (reference sequence). The germline V and J ends were trimmed by 6 bases and 7 bases, with 22 bases remaining between them.

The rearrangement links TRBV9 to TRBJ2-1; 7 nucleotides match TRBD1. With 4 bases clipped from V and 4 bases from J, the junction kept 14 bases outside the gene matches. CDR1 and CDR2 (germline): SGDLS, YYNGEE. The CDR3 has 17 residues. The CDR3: CASSPRDRVQWYNEQFF. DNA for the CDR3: TGTGCCAGCAGCCCTCGAGACAGGGTGCAATGGTACAATGAGCAGTTCTTC.

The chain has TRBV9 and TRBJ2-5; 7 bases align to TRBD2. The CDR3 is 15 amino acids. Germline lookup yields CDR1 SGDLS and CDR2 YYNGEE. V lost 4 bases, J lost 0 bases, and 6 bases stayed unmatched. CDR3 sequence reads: CASSWTSSYQETQYF. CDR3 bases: TGTGCCAGCAGCTGGACTAGTTCGTACCAAGAGACCCAGTACTTC.

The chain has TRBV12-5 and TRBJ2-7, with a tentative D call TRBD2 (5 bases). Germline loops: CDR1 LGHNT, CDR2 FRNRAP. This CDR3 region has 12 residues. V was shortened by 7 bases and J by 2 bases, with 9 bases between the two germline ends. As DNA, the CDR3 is TGTGCTAGTGCCGGGGAAACCTACGAGCAGTACTTC. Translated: CASAGETYEQYF. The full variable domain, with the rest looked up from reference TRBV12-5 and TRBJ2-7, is DARVTQTPRHKVTEMGQEVTMRCQPILGHNTVFWYRQTMMQGLELLAYFRNRAPLDDSGMPKDRFSAEMPDATLATLKIQPSEPRDSAVYFCASAGETYEQYFGPGTRLTVT.

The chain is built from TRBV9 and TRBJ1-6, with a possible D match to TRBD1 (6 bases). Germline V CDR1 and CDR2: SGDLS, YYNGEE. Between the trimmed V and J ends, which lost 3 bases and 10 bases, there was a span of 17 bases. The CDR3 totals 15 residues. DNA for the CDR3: TGTGCCAGCAGCGCCGCTGACTCCAGGGGATCACCCCTCCACTTT. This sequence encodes CASSAADSRGSPLHF.

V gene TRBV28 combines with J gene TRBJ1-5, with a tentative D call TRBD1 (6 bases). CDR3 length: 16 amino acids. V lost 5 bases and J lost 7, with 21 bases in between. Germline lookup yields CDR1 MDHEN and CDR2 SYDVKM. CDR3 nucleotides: TGTGCCAGCAGTACCGAGGGTCAGGGGCCGGGGCAGCCCCAGCATTTT. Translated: CASSTEGQGPGQPQHF.

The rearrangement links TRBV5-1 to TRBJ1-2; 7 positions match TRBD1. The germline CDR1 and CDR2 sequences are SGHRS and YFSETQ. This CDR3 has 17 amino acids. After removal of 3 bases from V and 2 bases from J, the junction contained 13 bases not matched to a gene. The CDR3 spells CASSYRTGTIENYGYTF. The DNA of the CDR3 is TGCGCCAGCAGCTACCGGACAGGTACCATTGAAAACTATGGCTACACCTTC. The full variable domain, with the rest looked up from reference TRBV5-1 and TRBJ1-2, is KAGVTQTPRYLIKTRGQQVTLSCSPISGHRSVSWYQQTPGQGLQFLFEYFSETQRNKGNFPGRFSGRQFSNSRSEMNVSTLELGDSALYLCASSYRTGTIENYGYTFGSGTRLTVV.